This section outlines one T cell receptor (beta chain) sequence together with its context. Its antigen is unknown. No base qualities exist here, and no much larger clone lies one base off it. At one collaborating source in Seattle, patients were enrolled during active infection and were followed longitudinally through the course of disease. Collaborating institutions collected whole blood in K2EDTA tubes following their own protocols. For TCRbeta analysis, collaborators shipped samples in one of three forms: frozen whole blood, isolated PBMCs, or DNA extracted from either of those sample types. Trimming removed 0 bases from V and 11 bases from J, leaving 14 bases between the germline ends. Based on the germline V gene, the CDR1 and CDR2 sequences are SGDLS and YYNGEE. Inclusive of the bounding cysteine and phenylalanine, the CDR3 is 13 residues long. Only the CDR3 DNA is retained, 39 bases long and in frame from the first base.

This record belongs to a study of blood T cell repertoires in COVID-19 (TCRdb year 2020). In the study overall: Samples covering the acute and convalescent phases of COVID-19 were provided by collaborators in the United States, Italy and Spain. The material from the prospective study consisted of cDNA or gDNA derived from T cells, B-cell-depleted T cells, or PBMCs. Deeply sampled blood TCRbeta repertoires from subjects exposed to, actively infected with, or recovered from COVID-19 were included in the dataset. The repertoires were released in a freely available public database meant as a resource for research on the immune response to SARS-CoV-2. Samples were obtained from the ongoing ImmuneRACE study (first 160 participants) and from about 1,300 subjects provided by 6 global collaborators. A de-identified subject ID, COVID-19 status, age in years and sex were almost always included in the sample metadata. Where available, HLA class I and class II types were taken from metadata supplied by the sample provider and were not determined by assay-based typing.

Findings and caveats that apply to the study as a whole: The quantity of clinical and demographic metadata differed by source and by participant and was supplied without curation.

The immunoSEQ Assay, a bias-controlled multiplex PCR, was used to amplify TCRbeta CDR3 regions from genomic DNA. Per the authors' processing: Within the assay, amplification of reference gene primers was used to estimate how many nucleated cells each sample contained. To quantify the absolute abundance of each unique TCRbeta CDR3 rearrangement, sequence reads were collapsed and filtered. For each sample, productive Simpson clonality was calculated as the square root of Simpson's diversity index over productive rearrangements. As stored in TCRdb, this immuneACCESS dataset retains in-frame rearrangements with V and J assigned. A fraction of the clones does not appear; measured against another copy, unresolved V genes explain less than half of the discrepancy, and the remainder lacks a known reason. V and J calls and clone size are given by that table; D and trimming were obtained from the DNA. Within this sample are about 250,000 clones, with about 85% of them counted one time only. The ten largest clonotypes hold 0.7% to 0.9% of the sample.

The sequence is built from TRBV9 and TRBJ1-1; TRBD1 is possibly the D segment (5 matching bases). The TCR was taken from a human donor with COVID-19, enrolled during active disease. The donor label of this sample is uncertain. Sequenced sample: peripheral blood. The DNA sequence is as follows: TGTGCCAGCAGCGTAGAAGGGGTAGCGGGGGCTTTCTTT. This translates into CASSVEGVAGAFF.